This passage covers 13 T cell receptor beta chains from one sample sequenced in a study of T cells after yellow fever vaccination. One entry per CDR3 protein, called by TCRdb with MiXCR from the 5' RACE reads. The sample has roughly 310,000 distinct CDR3 sequences; roughly 9.4% are singletons. Sequencing used PBMCs, obtained on the day of the first yellow fever vaccination. Receptors were obtained from a man between 18 and 29 years old who received the YFV17D yellow fever vaccine.

This clonotype has at least ten counts. The chain has TRBV12-5 and TRBJ2-2; 8 positions agree with TRBD1. This CDR3 is built from 14 residues. Germline loops: CDR1 LGHNT, CDR2 FRNRAP. The V gene end was trimmed by 9 bases and the J gene end by 0 bases; junction bases not matched to a gene: 3. The CDR3: CASAQGANTGELFF. CDR3 sequence (DNA): TGTGCTAGCGCACAGGGGGCGAACACCGGGGAGCTGTTTTTT.

This clonotype was found a few times. The chain couples TRBV2 to TRBJ2-6; D remains ambiguous. CDR3 length: 15 residues. The V gene lost 2 bases and the J gene lost 2 bases, with 7 bases spanning the gap. From germline, CDR1 is SNHLY and CDR2 FYNNEI. CDR3 nucleotides: TGTGCCAGCAGTGAAACAAGGGCTGGGGCCAACGTCCTGACTTTC. Its translation: CASSETRAGANVLTF.

This clonotype was found a few times. The chain has TRBV7-2 and TRBJ2-5; D gene unclear. Germline loops: CDR1 SGHTA, CDR2 FQGNSA. With 2 bases removed from V and 6 bases from J, the gap between germline ends came to 4 bases. This CDR3 is built from 11 residues. The CDR3 is CASSLLKTQYF. The CDR3 coding sequence is TGTGCCAGCAGCTTACTAAAGACCCAGTACTTC.

This rearrangement joins TRBV19 to TRBJ2-1; D tentatively reads TRBD1 or TRBD2 (5 bases each). Germline assignment: CDR1 LNHDA and CDR2 SQIVND (reference sequence). The germline V and J ends were trimmed by 5 bases and 4 bases, with 15 bases remaining between them. The CDR3 loop spans 15 amino acids. The CDR3 nucleotides read TGTGCCAGTAGTTGGACGAGGGACCGTTACAATGAGCAGTTCTTC. It encodes CASSWTRDRYNEQFF.

The genes are TRBV7-2 and TRBJ2-5; 8 bases match TRBD1. CDR1 is SGHTA and CDR2 is FQGNSA in the germline V gene. After removal of 1 base from V and 1 base from J, the junction contained 2 bases not matched to a gene. The CDR3 covers 15 residues. The CDR3 here is CASSLVTGAQETQYF. The CDR3 DNA follows: TGTGCCAGCAGCTTAGTGACAGGGGCCCAAGAGACCCAGTACTTC.

The V and J genes are TRBV5-1 and TRBJ2-1, with D unresolved. Germline V gene data show CDR1 as SGHRS and CDR2 as YFSETQ. This CDR3 is built from 12 residues. V was clipped by 3 bases and J by 4 bases, with 5 bases between them. The CDR3 loop reads CASSSLYNEQFF. DNA for the CDR3: TGCGCCAGCAGCTCCTTATACAATGAGCAGTTCTTC.

This clonotype was detected ten times or more. The V and J genes are TRBV5-6 and TRBJ1-6; D is unresolved. Trimming pared 0 bases from V and 9 bases from J, leaving 7 bases between. The CDR3 sequence is 13 residues long. The germline CDR1 and CDR2 sequences are SGHDT and YYEEEE. CDR3 amino acids: CASSLVTASPLHF. Here the CDR3 DNA reads TGTGCCAGCAGCTTGGTAACAGCTTCACCCCTCCACTTT.

A few counts support this clonotype. The chain employs TRBV27 and TRBJ1-1; the D is unclear. V was cut by 4 bases and J by 0 bases, with 12 bases left in between. CDR1 is MNHEY and CDR2 is SMNVEV in the germline V gene (reference sequence). CDR3 length: 15 residues. DNA of the CDR3: TGTGCCAGCAGTTATGGGCCCGGGTTGAACACTGAAGCTTTCTTT. This codes for CASSYGPGLNTEAFF.

In its sample, this clonotype was seen a few times. The rearrangement uses TRBV9 and TRBJ2-3; D is perhaps TRBD2 (7 bases). The CDR3 is 14 amino acids. The ends were cut back, 6 bases at V and 4 bases at J, with 15 bases in the middle. Germline lookup yields CDR1 SGDLS and CDR2 YYNGEE. CDR3 region: CASTSAGAADTQYF. The DNA of the CDR3 is TGTGCCAGCACCAGTGCGGGGGCAGCAGATACGCAGTATTTT.

The chain employs TRBV11-2 and TRBJ2-2, with TRBD1 as a possible D gene (6 bases). Trimming shortened V by 0 bases and J by 5 bases, and 19 bases separated the two germline ends. Germline V lookup: CDR1 SGHAT, CDR2 FQNNGV. There are 18 residues in the CDR3. CDR3 region: CASSLDVWDTRRTGELFF. In DNA, the CDR3 is TGTGCCAGCAGCTTAGATGTCTGGGACACTCGTCGTACCGGGGAGCTGTTTTTT.

The sample holds a few counts of this clonotype. The chain is built from TRBV19 and TRBJ1-2, with 7 bases that match TRBD1. The CDR3 consists of 14 residues. Trimming cost V 4 bases and J 7 bases; bases outside gene matches: 9. The germline CDR1 and CDR2 sequences are LNHDA and SQIVND (reference sequence). This CDR3 is CASSTDGQAIGYTF. The CDR3 coding sequence is TGTGCCAGTAGTACCGACGGACAGGCAATTGGCTACACCTTC.

There are many counts of this clonotype. J is TRBJ1-1 and V is TRBV5-1; D is undetermined. This CDR3 comprises 13 residues. The V gene's germline CDR1 is SGHRS and CDR2 YFSETQ. V gave up 1 base and J gave up 0 bases, with 4 bases separating them. CDR3 protein: CASSLNVNTEAFF. The CDR3 DNA follows: TGCGCCAGCAGCTTGAATGTGAACACTGAAGCTTTCTTT.

This clonotype was counted only a few times. V usage is TRBV4-3 and J usage is TRBJ1-1; D unresolved. In germline, CDR1 is LGHNA, CDR2 YSLEER. The CDR3 has 16 residues. V dropped 1 base and J dropped 0 bases, with 12 bases sitting between them. DNA for the CDR3: TGCGCCAGCAGCCAAGGGCCGGCAAGGATGAACACTGAAGCTTTCTTT. Protein product: CASSQGPARMNTEAFF.